A selection of T cell receptor beta chains follows, all from one sample in a study of blood T cell repertoires in COVID-19. Method: immunoSEQ multiplex PCR; TCRdb's copy keeps in-frame clones and lacks some. The profile shows around 170,000 clones, about 74% of them singletons. Material: peripheral blood. The receptors shown here come from a woman aged 80 or older with acute or convalescent COVID-19. Both conserved end residues are part of each CDR3. Each record gives: CDR3 DNA, CDR3 protein, clone size, V gene, J gene, D gene. D genes are given only for firm matches. Only part of the rows carry a size: once, few, many, or a class if the clone is expanded.

TGTGCCACCTCGATAGGAGGGGACTATGGCTACACCTTC	CATSIGGDYGYTF	-	TRBV19	TRBJ1-2	-
TGTGCCACCAGCAGAGATGCTGTAGCTATGAACACTGAAGCTTTCTTT	CATSRDAVAMNTEAFF	-	TRBV15	TRBJ1-1	-
TGTGCCAGTAGTATATCAGGTAGTTCCTACGAGCAGTACTTC	CASSISGSSYEQYF	-	TRBV19	TRBJ2-7	-
TGTGCCACCAGTCGGTCCGGGGAGCTGTTTTTT	CATSRSGELFF	many	TRBV24-1	TRBJ2-2	-
TGTGCCAGCAGCGTCGATGAGCAGTTCTTC	CASSVDEQFF	-	TRBV28	TRBJ2-1	-
TGTGCCAGCTCACCCCTGGGAGGGAATCCCGGGGCCAACGTCCTGACTTTC	CASSPLGGNPGANVLTF	-	TRBV18	TRBJ2-6	TRBD2
TGCGCCAGCAGTGAAGGGACACCCGTCGAGACCCAGTACTTC	CASSEGTPVETQYF	-	TRBV10-1	TRBJ2-5	-
TGTGCCAGTACCTCACAGGGCGGGTTTAGCAATCAGCCCCAGCATTTT	CASTSQGGFSNQPQHF	-	TRBV19	TRBJ1-5	-
TGTGCCAGCAACCCCTCCCTCGGGGGGGGGTACGAGCAGTACTTC	CASNPSLGGGYEQYF	-	TRBV6-2/TRBV6-3	TRBJ2-7	TRBD2
TGTGCCAGCAGCTTAGTAGGGGGACGTAGCGGGAGTGGATACGAGCAGTACTTC	CASSLVGGRSGSGYEQYF	-	TRBV7-2	TRBJ2-7	TRBD2
TGTGCCAGCAGCCTCCGCGCGGTAGCGGGGGCCACAGATACGCAGTATTTT	CASSLRAVAGATDTQYF	-	TRBV9	TRBJ2-3	TRBD2
TGTGCCAGCTCTATCGAGGGAGGGGAGCAGACCCAGTACTTC	CASSIEGGEQTQYF	-	TRBV6-5	TRBJ2-5	TRBD2
TGTGCCAGCAGTTTATGGGATAGACAGGGGTTATATCGGGAGCAGTTCTTC	CASSLWDRQGLYREQFF	-	TRBV28	TRBJ2-1	TRBD1
TGTGCCAGCAGTGATCAACTAGCGGGGGACTACGAGCAGTACTTC	CASSDQLAGDYEQYF	few	TRBV6-1	TRBJ2-7	TRBD2
TGCGCCAGCAGCTTGAGAGCAGGGACTACGAGCACCGGGGAGCTGTTTTTT	CASSLRAGTTSTGELFF	-	TRBV5-1	TRBJ2-2	TRBD2
TGTGCCAGCAGCTTAGAGCCTACGGGGGAGACCCAGTACTTC	CASSLEPTGETQYF	-	TRBV7-8	TRBJ2-5	-
TGTGCCAGCAGTTTCGAGTCAGGGAATCAGCCCCAGCATTTT	CASSFESGNQPQHF	-	TRBV6-5	TRBJ1-5	-
TGTGCCAGCAGCTCTTATGCAGGGCCCAATTCACCCCTCCACTTT	CASSSYAGPNSPLHF	-	TRBV7-6	TRBJ1-6	-
TGTGCCAGCAGCTTAGGGCGGGGGTTCCCCTACGAGCAGTACTTC	CASSLGRGFPYEQYF	-	TRBV7-2	TRBJ2-7	TRBD2
TGTGCCACCAGTGCCCAGGGGGCCCGAGACGAGCAGTACTTC	CATSAQGARDEQYF	-	TRBV24-1	TRBJ2-7	TRBD1
TGTGCCAGCAGTGAAGCGTTGGGGGAGGAGGGCTACACCTTC	CASSEALGEEGYTF	-	TRBV6-1	TRBJ1-2	-
TGTGCCAGCAGCTCCTACAGAAGCACGATTAGTGAGCAGTTCTTC	CASSSYRSTISEQFF	-	TRBV5-4	TRBJ2-1	-
TGTGCCATCATGTCAGAGGTAGTGAACACTGAAGCTTTCTTT	CAIMSEVVNTEAFF	-	TRBV10-3	TRBJ1-1	-
TGTGCCAGCAGCATAGACCCCCAGGGCACGCAGTATTTT	CASSIDPQGTQYF	-	TRBV7-9	TRBJ2-3	-
TGTGCCAGCAGTTACTCGAGAGAGTTTTACAATGAGCAGTTCTTC	CASSYSREFYNEQFF	-	TRBV6-2/TRBV6-3	TRBJ2-1	-
TGCGCCAGCAGCTTGAGAACAAACCGCAGGGAGACCCAGTACTTC	CASSLRTNRRETQYF	-	TRBV5-1	TRBJ2-5	-
TGTGCCAGCAGCTTAGCCGGACTAGTAGAATTCAATGAGCAGTTCTTC	CASSLAGLVEFNEQFF	many	TRBV7-9	TRBJ2-1	TRBD2
TGCGCCAGCAGCTTGGAAGGTCTAGCAATAGACAATGAGCAGTTCTTC	CASSLEGLAIDNEQFF	-	TRBV5-1	TRBJ2-1	-
TGTGCCAGCAGTTTAATCGGGGGGCCCTACGAGCAGTACTTC	CASSLIGGPYEQYF	-	TRBV28	TRBJ2-7	-
TGTGCCAGCAGCTTGGAACTAGCGGATAACACCGGGGAGCTGTTTTTT	CASSLELADNTGELFF	-	TRBV5-4	TRBJ2-2	TRBD2
TGTGCCAGCAGCTCACCCAGCGGGAAAGGCTTCGACGAGCAGTACTTC	CASSSPSGKGFDEQYF	-	TRBV7-9	TRBJ2-7	TRBD2
TGTGCCAGCGGGCGGGGGAACACCGGGGAGCTGTTTTTT	CASGRGNTGELFF	few	TRBV28	TRBJ2-2	-
TGCGCCAGCAGCGCCCATCCCTTCTATAGCGGGAACCAAGAGACCCAGTACTTC	CASSAHPFYSGNQETQYF	once	TRBV5-1	TRBJ2-5	TRBD2